Listed here are 17 T cell receptor beta chains from one sample, sequenced in a study of beta chain features in type 1 diabetes. Investigators reverse transcribed all isolated RNA, so they sequenced expressed TCRB transcripts. This table comes from immunoSEQ multiplex PCR, and its TCRdb copy is limited to in-frame clones, with some not included. The sample lists just over 450,000 clones, around 28% seen once, with around 0.065% in the top ten. Sequencing was done on a sample of naive CD4+ T cells from blood. Receptors were obtained from a man aged 18 to 30 in good health.

In this sample, this clone turned up a few times. This rearrangement joins TRBV7-2 to TRBJ2-7; the match to TRBD1 covers 8 bases. J lost 0 bases, V lost 6 bases, and 4 bases had no gene match. Per germline, CDR1 SGHTA and CDR2 FQGNSA. The CDR3 is made up of 14 amino acids. In DNA, the CDR3 is TGTGCCAGCAGTCGACAGGGGTTCTCCTACGAGCAGTACTTC. It specifies CASSRQGFSYEQYF.

This clone was found a few times. The rearrangement links TRBV30 to TRBJ1-2; D gene unclear. Trimming cost V 2 bases and J 4 bases, with 11 bases left between them. Germline V gene lookup returns CDR1 GTSNPN and CDR2 SVGIG (reference sequence). CDR3 length equals 13 residues. CDR3 sequence: CAWSTPRSYGYTF. CDR3 sequence (DNA): TGTGCCTGGAGTACTCCACGGAGCTATGGCTACACCTTC.

The CDR3 coding sequence is TGTGCCAGCAGCCCCCGTTTGAATGAGCAGTTCTTC. Residues: CASSPRLNEQFF. This sequence joins TRBV7-9 and TRBJ2-1; D call uncertain. The CDR3 runs 12 residues. In germline, CDR1 is SEHNR, CDR2 FQNEAQ (reference sequence). The V end lost 5 bases, the J end lost 7 bases, and 9 bases lay between the germline ends. Full variable domain (remainder filled in from reference TRBV7-9 and TRBJ2-1): DTGVSQNPRHKITKRGQNVTFRCDPISEHNRLYWYRQTLGQGPEFLTYFQNEAQLEKSRLLSDRFSAERPKGSFSTLEIQRTEQGDSAMYLCASSPRLNEQFFGPGTRLTVL.

The rearrangement links TRBV4-1 to TRBJ2-3; possibly TRBD1 for D (5 bases). Trimming pared 5 bases from V and 2 bases from J, leaving 14 bases between. The CDR3 loop spans 15 amino acids. The germline gives CDR1 MGHRA, CDR2 YSYEKL. The CDR3 region is CASSWQGSDTDTQYF. The DNA of the CDR3 is TGCGCCAGCAGCTGGCAGGGATCTGACACAGATACGCAGTATTTT.

The chain recombines TRBV29-1 with TRBJ1-3; 7 bases agree with TRBD1. This CDR3 spans 16 amino acids. CDR1 SQVTM and CDR2 ANQGSEA come from the germline V gene. V lost 0 bases to trimming and J lost 0 bases; unmatched junction nucleotides: 5. CDR3 sequence: CSVEDLDRDSGNTIYF. Written as DNA, the CDR3 is TGCAGCGTTGAAGACCTAGACAGGGACTCTGGAAACACCATATATTTT.

This chain joins TRBV10-3 and TRBJ1-2; 7 nucleotides line up with TRBD1. There are 16 residues in the CDR3. With 2 bases clipped from V and 2 bases from J, the junction kept 8 bases outside the gene matches. CDR1 is ENHRY, CDR2 SYGVKD, per germline. CDR3 sequence (DNA): TGTGCCATCAGTGAGATTGCGGGACAGCAAAACTATGGCTACACCTTC. This gives the protein CAISEIAGQQNYGYTF.

The CDR3 nucleotides are TGTGCCAGCAGTTACTGGGCGACGAAGAGCTACGAGCAGTACTTC. This translates into CASSYWATKSYEQYF. The chain joins TRBV6-5 to TRBJ2-7, with unresolved D. Germline V gene sequence: CDR1 MNHEY, CDR2 SVGAGI. The CDR3 runs to 15 residues. V was pared by 1 base and J by 3 bases, with 13 bases between.

This clone was seen a handful of times. The gene calls are TRBV30 and TRBJ2-1, with D possibly matching TRBD1 (5 bases). The germline gives CDR1 GTSNPN, CDR2 SVGIG (reference sequence). The CDR3 runs to 15 residues. The V gene lost 0 bases and the J gene lost 5 bases, with 14 bases spanning the gap. CDR3 nucleotides: TGTGCCTGGAGTGTAAGGTGGGGCAGAGACAATGAGCAGTTCTTC. It translates to CAWSVRWGRDNEQFF.

This clone has a handful of counts. V and J are TRBV30 and TRBJ1-2; TRBD1 might be the D (5 bases). The length of the CDR3 is 18 residues. V was trimmed by 0 bases and J by 3 bases, leaving 23 bases between them. From germline, CDR1 is GTSNPN and CDR2 SVGIG (reference sequence). The CDR3 here is CAWSVRLSPRVTDYGYTF. In DNA form, the CDR3 reads TGTGCCTGGAGTGTACGCTTGAGTCCCAGGGTAACGGACTATGGCTACACCTTC.

Comments on this clone: Other DNA sequences in this sample translate to the same CDR3. The V and J genes are TRBV5-1 and TRBJ2-3, with D unresolved. This CDR3 contains 14 residues. CDR1 is SGHRS, CDR2 YFSETQ, per germline. The V end lost 0 bases, the J end lost 2 bases, and 7 bases lay between the germline ends. CDR3 sequence reads: CASSLAGSTDTQYF. CDR3 DNA: TGCGCCAGCAGCTTGGCAGGATCCACAGATACGCAGTATTTT.

The sample holds a few counts of this clone. The chain has TRBV13 and TRBJ2-5; the D is unclear. Looked up from germline, CDR1 is PRHDT and CDR2 is FYEKMQ (reference sequence). The CDR3 consists of 13 residues. V was clipped by 4 bases and J by 5 bases, with 11 bases between them. The CDR3 loop is CASSSLYGETQYF. The CDR3, as DNA: TGTGCCAGCAGCTCGTTATACGGGGAGACCCAGTACTTC.

This clone was detected only a few times. The chain carries TRBV29-1 and TRBJ2-1; 8 nucleotides line up with TRBD1. CDR1 is SQVTM, CDR2 ANQGSEA, per germline. CDR3 length: 12 amino acids. Trimming at V came to 7 bases and at J to 4 bases, leaving 3 bases not matched to a gene. This chain's CDR3 is CSARGQYNEQFF. CDR3 coding DNA: TGCAGCGCCAGGGGGCAATACAATGAGCAGTTCTTC.

This sequence joins TRBV27 and TRBJ2-5; TRBD2 aligns across 7 bases. Germline V gene sequence: CDR1 MNHEY, CDR2 SMNVEV (reference sequence). The CDR3 runs to 16 residues. The V and J ends lost 3 bases and 5 bases, in that order; junction bases with no gene match: 12. CDR3 loop: CASSFGGRASTETQYF. In nucleotides, the CDR3 is TGTGCCAGCAGTTTTGGTGGGAGGGCCTCGACTGAGACCCAGTACTTC.

In its sample, this clone was seen a few times. V and J are TRBV7-2 and TRBJ2-5, with D unclear. From germline, CDR1 is SGHTA and CDR2 FQGNSA. The CDR3 has 15 residues. The V end was cut by 1 base, the J end by 3 bases, with 12 bases between. In DNA form, the CDR3 reads TGTGCCAGCAGCTTAGGGATCTTAGGGAAAGAGACCCAGTACTTC. It translates to CASSLGILGKETQYF.

This clone has only a few counts. The chain recombines TRBV30 with TRBJ2-5; the match to TRBD1 covers 12 bases. The CDR3 loop spans 13 amino acids. Germline V gives CDR1 GTSNPN, CDR2 SVGIG (reference sequence). After removal of 7 bases from V and 5 bases from J, the junction contained 5 bases not matched to a gene. CDR3 in DNA: TGTGCCTCCGGGACAGGGGGCTGGGAGACCCAGTACTTC. Its protein is CASGTGGWETQYF.

The V and J genes are TRBV6-6 and TRBJ1-5; D possibly corresponds to TRBD1 (6 bases). V was pared by 4 bases and J by 7 bases, with 14 bases between. The CDR3 is 14 residues long. Germline V gives CDR1 MNHNY, CDR2 SVGAGI (reference sequence). The CDR3 reads CASSSSGVGQPQHF. Here the CDR3 DNA reads TGTGCCAGCAGTTCCTCAGGGGTGGGACAGCCCCAGCATTTT.

This clone has only a few counts. This rearrangement joins TRBV7-2 to TRBJ2-5; 13 positions agree with TRBD2. Trimming cost V 5 bases and J 1 base; bases outside gene matches: 1. In germline, CDR1 is SGHTA, CDR2 FQGNSA. CDR3 length equals 15 residues. The DNA of the CDR3 is TGTGCCAGCAGCCGGACTAGCGGGAGCCAAGAGACCCAGTACTTC. It yields the protein CASSRTSGSQETQYF.